The rows below give T cell receptor beta chains drawn from one sample of a study of T-cell memory formation after mild COVID-19. TCRdb reanalysed the 5' RACE reads using MiXCR and keeps one entry per CDR3 protein. The sample lists 300,000 to 400,000 distinct CDR3 sequences; around 28% were seen once. The specimen was PBMCs or a T cell subset sorted from them (not recorded which). These receptor sequences come from an adult woman who had mild COVID-19 (a few samples of this study predate the infection). Cell type and time point are not known. Both conserved end residues are part of each CDR3. Clone size is not always given. Where it is, it says once, few, many or a class for expanded clones.

>few|TRBV24-1|TRBJ2-2|16
CATSKQGNWWSGELFF
>few|TRBV7-9|TRBJ2-2|15
CASSFRAPNTGELFF
>once|TRBV9|TRBJ2-7|14
CASSPGTSEYEQYF
>few|TRBV7-9|TRBJ2-7|14
CASSSPGGGYEQYF
>NA|TRBV15|TRBJ1-2|14
CATSGGGQGFGYTF
>few|TRBV20-1|TRBJ1-1|13
CSASEGLNTEAFF
>few|TRBV12-3/TRBV12-4|TRBJ2-7|15
CASSPFGPAPGEQYF
>few|TRBV10-1|TRBJ2-7|15
CATKGSGKSSYEQYF
>few|TRBV29-1|TRBJ2-3|15
CSVVGGGAGTDTQYF
>NA|TRBV21-1|TRBJ1-1|13
CATTPRGGTEAFF
>once|TRBV19|TRBJ1-5|17
CASSIEQGDYSNQPQHF
>few|TRBV6-5|TRBJ1-1|16
CASSWGGQAAPVEAFF
>few|TRBV6-6|TRBJ2-7|15
CASSYEGESSYEQYF
>NA|TRBV27|TRBJ1-1|13
CASSLVGYTEAFF
>once|TRBV30|TRBJ1-2|12
CAWAAGTGVGTF
>NA|TRBV5-1|TRBJ2-7|15
CAISSWELGYYEQYF